This entry is about one TCR beta chain. Antigen specificity is unknown. cDNA libraries for TCR beta contained unique molecular identifiers. Input of about 1 to 11 million T cells yielded a few hundred thousand cDNA molecules. TCRdb reanalysed the PCR reads using MiXCR and keeps one entry per CDR3 protein. The profile shows 750,000 to 950,000 distinct CDR3 sequences, around 53% of them singletons. In germline, CDR1 is DFQATT, CDR2 SNEGSKA (reference sequence). The CDR3 covers 14 residues. V was pared by 2 bases and J by 0 bases, with 10 bases between. This entry is derived from a study of post-analysis software for immune sequencing data. Study-wide findings and caveats: There were roughly 5 TRBV segments more frequent in patients than controls, and TRBV5-6, TRBV5-1 and TRBV20-1 were among them.

The clonotype originates from a girl aged 10 to 17 with multiple sclerosis. Sequenced sample: blood. The chain is built from TRBV20-1 and TRBJ2-5; weak D call: TRBD2 (5 bases). In DNA, the CDR3 is TGCAGTGCTAGACCGAGCGGCTACCAAGAGACCCAGTACTTC. It translates to CSARPSGYQETQYF.